Each of the 5 T cell receptor beta chains below was sequenced from the same sample in a study of cytomegalovirus exposure and HLA in healthy donors (dated by TCRdb to 2016 to 2017). Library preparation used the immunoSEQ multiplex PCR assay. The table was pulled from immuneACCESS by TCRdb, which kept in-frame rearrangements only. Such tables lose some clones; where checked, under half of the loss comes from unresolved V genes, and the rest has no known cause. The sample records 150,000 or so clones, about 95% of which are singletons. The ten biggest clones cover 1.8% of the sample. The sample consisted of PBMCs. The receptors originated from a young man in good health and CMV-seropositive.

This chain uses TRBV2 with TRBJ2-3; TRBD1 matches 9 bases. Germline V CDR1 and CDR2: SNHLY, FYNNEI. This CDR3 is 15 amino acids long. V shed 6 bases and J 4 bases; nucleotides not matched to a gene: 8. CDR3 region: CASSEDRGGADTQYF. The CDR3 DNA is TGTGCCAGCAGCGAGGACAGGGGAGGCGCAGATACGCAGTATTTT. Using reference TRBV2 and TRBJ2-3 for the parts outside the CDR3, the full variable domain is EPEVTQTPSHQVTQMGQEVILRCVPISNHLYFYWYRQILGQKVEFLVSFYNNEISEKSEIFDDQFSVERPDGSNFTLKIRSTKLEDSAMYFCASSEDRGGADTQYFGPGTRLTVL.

The gene calls are TRBV4-1 and TRBJ2-3, with TRBD2 matching over 7 bases. Trimming took 2 bases from V and 2 from J; bases not matched to a gene: 10. The CDR3 runs 17 residues. The germline gives CDR1 MGHRA, CDR2 YSYEKL. DNA of the CDR3: TGCGCCAGCAGCCAACCCCCCGGACTAGGAGTCACAGATACGCAGTATTTT. This gives the protein CASSQPPGLGVTDTQYF.

V gene TRBV7-9 combines with J gene TRBJ2-7; TRBD2 agrees at 10 bases. V lost 2 bases to trimming and J lost 3 bases; unmatched junction nucleotides: 4. This CDR3 is 15 amino acids long. CDR1 SEHNR and CDR2 FQNEAQ come from the germline V gene (reference sequence). CDR3 sequence: CASSLMSGGVYEQYF. The CDR3 DNA sequence: TGTGCCAGCAGCTTAATGAGCGGGGGGGTCTACGAGCAGTACTTC.

The gene calls are TRBV7-9 and TRBJ1-1; 7 nucleotides agree with TRBD1. Looked up from germline, CDR1 is SEHNR and CDR2 is FQNEAQ (reference sequence). The length of the CDR3 is 14 residues. V lost 4 bases and J lost 8; bases outside the gene matches: 10. CDR3 protein: CASSSEDRSPEAFF. The CDR3 nucleotides read TGTGCCAGCAGCTCAGAGGACAGGAGCCCCGAAGCTTTCTTT.

Only a few counts were recorded for this clone. For the CDR3, the DNA is TGTGCCAGCAGCCAAACGCTACAGGGCACCTATGGCTACACCTTC. Translated: CASSQTLQGTYGYTF. This rearrangement joins TRBV28 to TRBJ1-2, with a possible D match to TRBD1 (6 bases). Trimming stripped 6 bases from V and 4 bases from J, with 18 bases between. Germline loops: CDR1 MDHEN, CDR2 SYDVKM. CDR3 length: 15 amino acids.